The T cell receptor (beta chain) under discussion was sequenced for a study of sequential checkpoint blockade in melanoma. About the research overall: Each arm's sequence ended with maintenance nivolumab. Matched biopsies came pretreatment and at week 13 for 20 to 25 patients. About 88 pretreatment tumor DNA samples were TCRβ immunosequenced.

Indicated treatment: randomized to nivolumab then ipilimumab (arm A) or the reverse (arm B). Study results and limitations: Pretreatment TIL clonality tracked with response in the nivolumab-first arm.

Note on this clone: What it recognizes is unknown.

Generated by immunoSEQ multiplex PCR, the TCRdb table keeps only in-frame clones and is missing some. The sample lists about 2,500 clones, 14% to 15% occurring once. Germline-derived CDR1 and CDR2 are MNHGY and SAAAGT. V shed 2 bases, J shed 7 bases, and the junction held 4 bases outside the gene matches. The CDR3 sequence is 15 residues long. The sequence was collected from a human donor with melanoma. V gene TRBV6-8 combines with J gene TRBJ2-1; 11 nucleotides line up with TRBD1. The sequences come from tumor tissue (inferred from file names), collected from a patient given nivolumab and ipilimumab in sequence. The CDR3 loop is CASSYGTGGGNEQFF. CDR3 DNA sequence: TGTGCCAGCAGTTACGGGACAGGGGGAGGGAATGAGCAGTTCTTC.